This T cell receptor beta chain originates from a study of blood T cell repertoires in COVID-19. About the study: COVID-19 samples collected from the United States, Italy and Spain covered acute and convalescent phases.

CDR3 length: 13 amino acids. The V end lost 0 bases, the J end lost 8 bases, and 12 bases lay between the germline ends. Germline values: CDR1 SGHTS, CDR2 YDEGEE. Measured with immunoSEQ multiplex PCR; TCRdb has only the in-frame clones, and not every one. Of some 280,000 clones in the sample, about 89% are singletons; the top ten hold 0.85% to 1%. This chain connects TRBV5-8 to TRBJ2-7; tentative D call: TRBD2 (7 bases). The specimen sequenced was peripheral blood. This receptor was obtained from a woman aged 40 to 50 who had recovered from COVID-19. The chain's CDR3 is CASSLVGGRQQYF. In nucleotides, the CDR3 is TGTGCCAGCAGCTTGGTGGGGGGGCGACAGCAGTACTTC.